A selection of T cell receptor beta chains follows, all from one sample in a study of shared clonotypes between healthy human individuals. Libraries were prepared by immunoSEQ multiplex PCR; TCRdb keeps only in-frame clonotypes and omits some of them. Of roughly 1,000,000 clones in the sample, around 82% are singletons; the top ten hold 0.4% to 0.55%. Source material: memory CD4+ T cells from PBMCs. Receptors were obtained from a young man in good health. Some clones in this sample may be carry-over from other donors' samples. Each CDR3 is given with its conserved first and last residue. D genes are given only for firm matches. Clone size, where shown, is once, few, many, or a class for clones that have expanded.

j_call clone_size d_call v_call cdr3_length cdr3_nt cdr3_aa
TRBJ2-1 . TRBD2 TRBV11-2 16 TGTGCCAGCAGCACCAAGACTAGCGGGGGATACAATGAGCAGTTCTTC CASSTKTSGGYNEQFF
TRBJ1-4 . TRBD1 TRBV5-6 14 TGTGCCAGCAGCCACAGGGGGTTTAATGAAAAACTGTTTTTT CASSHRGFNEKLFF
TRBJ2-1 few TRBD1 TRBV7-9 15 TGTGCCAGCAGCTTAGGAGGGGGCTTCTACAATGAGCAGTTCTTC CASSLGGGFYNEQFF
TRBJ2-5 . TRBD2 TRBV12-5 14 TGTGCTAGTGGTTTGGGACTAGCGGCGGAGACCCAGTACTTC CASGLGLAAETQYF
TRBJ2-5 . . TRBV5-5 15 TGTGCCAGCAGCGGGGGGACAGCAAGTCAAGAGACCCAGTACTTC CASSGGTASQETQYF
TRBJ1-2 . TRBD1 TRBV15 15 TGTGCCACCAGCACCCGGACAGGGGCCGCGGCTGGCTACACCTTC CATSTRTGAAAGYTF
TRBJ2-1 . TRBD2 TRBV4-2 16 TGTGCCAGCAGCCCCTCTAGCGGGAGCAGGTACAATGAGCAGTTCTTC CASSPSSGSRYNEQFF
TRBJ1-2 . . TRBV6-5 14 TGTGCCAGCAGCCTTGACGGGCCTGCTTATGGCTACACCTTC CASSLDGPAYGYTF
TRBJ1-1 . TRBD1 TRBV2 13 TGTGCCAGCAGCCGGGACAGGGGCACTGAAGCTTTCTTT CASSRDRGTEAFF
TRBJ2-1 . TRBD1 TRBV4-2 14 TGTGCCAGCAGCCAGCCGACAGGGAGCAATGAGCAGTTCTTC CASSQPTGSNEQFF
TRBJ2-3 . . TRBV2 14 TGTGCCAGCTCCGGCCCCAGGTTGGCAGATACGCAGTATTTT CASSGPRLADTQYF
TRBJ1-2 . . TRBV19 11 TGTGCCTCAGCTTTTGGAGTGGGCTACACCTTC CASAFGVGYTF
TRBJ1-1 . TRBD1 TRBV7-6 16 TGTGCCAGCAGCCATGAACCGGGACAGGGGAACACTGAAGCTTTCTTT CASSHEPGQGNTEAFF
TRBJ1-4 few TRBD1 TRBV6-5 14 TGTGCCAGCACCTGGGAGACAGGGAATGAAAAACTGTTTTTT CASTWETGNEKLFF
TRBJ2-7 . TRBD2 TRBV7-2 14 TGTGCCAGCAGCTTCTCCGAGCGGGACTACGAGCAGTACTTC CASSFSERDYEQYF
TRBJ1-1 once . TRBV29-1 14 TGCAGCGTTGATGCCCGGACCAGGAACACTGAAGCTTTCTTT CSVDARTRNTEAFF
TRBJ2-3 . . TRBV5-1 12 TGCGCCAGCAGCTTGGTCGGAGATACGCAGTATTTT CASSLVGDTQYF
TRBJ1-1 . . TRBV5-1 16 TGCGCCAGCAGCGGGCGAACAGGGTTTGTTAACACTGAAGCTTTCTTT CASSGRTGFVNTEAFF
TRBJ1-3 . . TRBV15 15 TGTGCCACCAGCTCCGAGGTCCGCTCTGGAAACACCATATATTTT CATSSEVRSGNTIYF
TRBJ2-7 few . TRBV10-1 18 TGCGCCAGCAGCGGAGCAAACCTGAGGGCTCAAGCGCCATACGAGCAGTACTTC CASSGANLRAQAPYEQYF
TRBJ1-5 . . TRBV28 14 TGTGCCAGCAGTTGGGAGGGTCGTTATCAGCCCCAGCATTTT CASSWEGRYQPQHF
TRBJ2-7 . TRBD1 TRBV6-5 15 TGTGCCAGCAGGCGAGGGACAGGGGCCTCCTACGAGCAGTACTTC CASRRGTGASYEQYF
TRBJ1-1 . TRBD1 TRBV6-1 13 TGTGCCAGCCTGACAGGGATGAACACTGAAGCTTTCTTT CASLTGMNTEAFF
TRBJ2-7 few TRBD2 TRBV6-1 14 TGTGCCAGCAGGGGCGGGGGATACTCCTACGAGCAGTACTTC CASRGGGYSYEQYF
TRBJ2-1 . . TRBV9 16 TGTGCCAGCAGCGTAGTGTCGGGGAGCGGCTACAATGAGCAGTTCTTC CASSVVSGSGYNEQFF
TRBJ2-1 . TRBD2 TRBV19 15 TGTGCCAGTAAAGCCTCCGGGACTAGCGTCTATGAGCAGTTCTTC CASKASGTSVYEQFF
TRBJ1-3 . . TRBV27 16 TGTGCCAGCAAGCGGGCCGGACTTTCCTCTGGAAACACCATATATTTT CASKRAGLSSGNTIYF
TRBJ2-1 . . TRBV29-1 16 TGCAGCGTTGAAGATCCGGTCGGGAGCTCCTACAATGAGCAGTTCTTC CSVEDPVGSSYNEQFF
TRBJ1-1 . TRBD1 TRBV5-3 17 TGTGCCAGAAGCCGGGAGGGGACAGGAGTCATGAACACTGAAGCTTTCTTT CARSREGTGVMNTEAFF
TRBJ2-3 . . TRBV28 13 TGTGCCAGCAGTTATGCAGGGACAGATACGCAGTATTTT CASSYAGTDTQYF
TRBJ2-3 . . TRBV4-2 14 TGTGCCAGCAGCGATGGGGGACTGGGGGATACGCAGTATTTT CASSDGGLGDTQYF
TRBJ1-5 . . TRBV5-6 14 TGTGCCAGCAGCTTGGGATTCAGGGGTCAGCCCCAGCATTTT CASSLGFRGQPQHF
TRBJ2-3 . TRBD1 TRBV6-6 14 TGTGCCAGCAGTTTTGGACAGGGCAAAGATACGCAGTATTTT CASSFGQGKDTQYF
TRBJ2-5 . . TRBV7-8 14 TGTGCCAGCAGCCCTCGTCTAAGCGTTTGGACCCAGTACTTC CASSPRLSVWTQYF
TRBJ1-1 . . TRBV7-9 15 TGTGCCAGCAGCAGATCAGGGGTGGAGGGCACTGAAGCTTTCTTT CASSRSGVEGTEAFF
TRBJ2-2 . . TRBV27 15 TGTGCCAGCAGCAGTCGGAGCATGTCCACCGGGGAGCTGTTTTTT CASSSRSMSTGELFF
TRBJ2-1 . TRBD2 TRBV27 17 TGTGCCAGCAGGAGAGTTAGCGGGAGTCCTCGGAGGGATGAGCAGTTCTTC CASRRVSGSPRRDEQFF